The TCR beta chain under discussion was sequenced for a study of T-cell memory formation after mild COVID-19. This CDR3 is 17 amino acids long. With 4 bases clipped from V and 2 bases from J, the junction kept 5 bases outside the gene matches. Germline V gives CDR1 MDHEN, CDR2 SYDVKM. Ten or more counts support this clonotype. Its target is unknown. Study-wide findings and caveats: Pre-infection memory already had some responding clones, implying cross-reactive memory joined. Clones contracting day 15 to 85 were balanced CD4/CD8; later expanders leaned CD4+.

TCRdb analysed the 5' RACE reads with MiXCR anew, one entry per CDR3 protein. The table records about 120,000 distinct CDR3 sequences, 15% to 20% of them present only once. V gene TRBV28 combines with J gene TRBJ2-3, with 14 positions matching TRBD2. Sequencing used PBMCs or a T cell subset sorted from them (not recorded which). This clonotype originated in an adult woman who had mild COVID-19 (a few samples of this study predate the infection). Cell type and time point are not known. As DNA, the CDR3 is TGTGCCAGCAGTTCAGGACTAGCGGGAGGCTCCACAGATACGCAGTATTTT. Its translation is CASSSGLAGGSTDTQYF.